This T cell receptor (beta chain) was observed in a study of blood T cell repertoires in COVID-19. Sequencing used immunoSEQ multiplex PCR; TCRdb keeps in-frame clones, though not all of them. The table lists around 46,000 clones, 88% of them singletons. The CDR3 sequence is 14 residues long. Germline-derived CDR1 and CDR2 are SGHTA and FQGNSA. The V gene lost 2 bases and the J gene lost 2 bases, with 9 bases spanning the gap. This sequence was found in a man aged 50-59 years with acute or convalescent COVID-19. The chain has TRBV7-2 and TRBJ1-1, with D possibly matching TRBD1 (5 bases). The sample comprised peripheral blood. Here the CDR3 reads CASSLNGGNTEAFF. The DNA for the CDR3 is TGTGCCAGCAGCTTAAACGGGGGAAACACTGAAGCTTTCTTT.